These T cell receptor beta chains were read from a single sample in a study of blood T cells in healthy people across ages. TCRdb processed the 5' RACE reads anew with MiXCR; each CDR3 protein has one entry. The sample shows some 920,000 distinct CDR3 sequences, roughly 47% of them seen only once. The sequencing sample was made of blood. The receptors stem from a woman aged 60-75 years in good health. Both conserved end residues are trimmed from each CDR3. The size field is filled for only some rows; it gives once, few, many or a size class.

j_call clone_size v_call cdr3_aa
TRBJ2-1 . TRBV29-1 SVVDLRVYNEQF
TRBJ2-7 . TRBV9 ASSRGFGYYEQY
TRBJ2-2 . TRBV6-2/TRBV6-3 ASTRAGEYTGELF
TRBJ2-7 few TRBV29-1 SVHTGSRYEQY
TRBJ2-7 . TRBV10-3 AIQGNSYEQY
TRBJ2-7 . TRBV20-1 SASPSTVYEQY
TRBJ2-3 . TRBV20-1 SAIRGGLPITDTQY
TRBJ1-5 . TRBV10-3 AISETDREDQPQH
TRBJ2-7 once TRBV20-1 SATWDRDNYEQY
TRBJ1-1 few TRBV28 ASSLGGTGGTEAF
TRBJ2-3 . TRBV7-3 ASSLTAGRTDTQY
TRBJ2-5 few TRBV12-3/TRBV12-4 ASSPPGHETQY
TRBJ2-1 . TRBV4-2 ASSQDLRTSGRARNEQF
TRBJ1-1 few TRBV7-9 ASSGGGGTEAF
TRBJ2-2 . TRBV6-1 ASRRTSGTGTGELF
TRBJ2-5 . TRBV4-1 ASSQDWLYQETQY
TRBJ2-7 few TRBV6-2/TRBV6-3 ASRVGLAGSYEQY
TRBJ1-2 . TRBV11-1 ASSLAGTGANYGYT
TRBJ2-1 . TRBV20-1 SAKSGRALDEQF
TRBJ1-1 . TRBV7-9 ASSETGGIGTEAF
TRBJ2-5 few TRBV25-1 ASSRTTSRNEQY
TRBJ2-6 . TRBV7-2 ASSSGRGTGANVLT